These 10 T cell receptor beta chains originate from one sample sequenced in a study of brain T cells in children with intractable seizures. Profiling relied on immunoSEQ multiplex PCR, and the TCRdb table lists in-frame clones only, not all of them. This table holds fewer than 150,000 clones, roughly 94% found once. Here the sequenced sample was peripheral blood, taken at surgery. The source is a boy in the first two years of life with hemimegalencephaly and intractable seizures.

V is TRBV11-2 and J is TRBJ2-5; a weak D match, TRBD2 (5 bases). Germline CDR1 SGHAT, CDR2 FQNNGV. The CDR3 has 15 residues. V lost 0 bases to trimming and J lost 4 bases, with 12 bases between them. The CDR3 region is CASSLDITRPETQYF. The CDR3 DNA reads as TGTGCCAGCAGCTTAGATATCACTAGACCAGAGACCCAGTACTTC. Variable domain in full (rest from reference TRBV11-2 and TRBJ2-5): EAGVAQSPRYKIIEKRQSVAFWCNPISGHATLYWYQQILGQGPKLLIQFQNNGVVDDSQLPKDRFSAERLKGVDSTLKIQPAKLEDSAVYLCASSLDITRPETQYFGPGTRLLVL.

This clone was counted a single time. The chain links TRBV27 to TRBJ2-1, with a weak D call TRBD2 (7 bases). Germline assignment: CDR1 MNHEY and CDR2 SMNVEV (reference sequence). The CDR3 is made up of 16 amino acids. V lost 6 bases, J lost 2 bases, and 17 bases lay in between. The CDR3 loop reads CASRGGSSGAYNEQFF. Written as DNA, the CDR3 is TGTGCCAGCAGAGGGGGTTCTAGCGGAGCCTACAATGAGCAGTTCTTC.

This clone appeared a single time. The V call is TRBV7-3, the J call TRBJ2-1; the match to TRBD2 covers 9 bases. Trimming took 3 bases from V and 3 from J; bases not matched to a gene: 3. Germline V gives CDR1 SGHTA, CDR2 FQGTGA. This CDR3 has 15 residues. The CDR3, as DNA: TGTGCCAGCAGCTTCGGACTAGCGCACTACAATGAGCAGTTCTTC. Translating it yields CASSFGLAHYNEQFF.

This sequence joins TRBV25-1 and TRBJ2-2; D might be TRBD1 (5 bases). Trimming left V 5 bases short and J 4 bases short, with 17 bases between. Looked up from germline, CDR1 is MGHDK and CDR2 is SYGVNS. CDR3 length equals 16 residues. CDR3 amino acids: CASSLAKQATTGELFF. CDR3 sequence (DNA): TGTGCCAGCAGTCTGGCCAAACAGGCTACCACCGGGGAGCTGTTTTTT. Full variable domain (remainder filled in from reference TRBV25-1 and TRBJ2-2): EADIYQTPRYLVIGTGKKITLECSQTMGHDKMYWYQQDPGMELHLIHYSYGVNSTEKGDLSSESTVSRIRTEHFPLTLESARPSHTSQYLCASSLAKQATTGELFFGEGSRLTVL.

The chain combines TRBV5-1 with TRBJ2-7, with D perhaps TRBD2 (5 bases). The CDR3 runs 15 residues. Germline CDR1 and CDR2: SGHRS and YFSETQ. Trimming took off 4 bases at V and 6 bases at J, with 20 bases between the two ends. CDR3 sequence reads: CASSPYLGSSREQYF. The CDR3 DNA reads TGCGCCAGCAGCCCCTATCTTGGGTCTAGCCGCGAGCAGTACTTC.

The chain recombines TRBV5-1 with TRBJ1-4, with TRBD1 identical over 7 bases. Losses at the gene ends were 1 base for V and 8 bases for J; bases not matched to a gene: 5. CDR3 size: 14 residues. Germline CDR1 SGHRS, CDR2 YFSETQ. The CDR3 spells CASSLTGVGEKLFF. The DNA of the CDR3 is TGCGCCAGCAGCTTGACAGGGGTGGGGGAAAAACTGTTTTTT. Based on the CDR3 plus reference TRBV5-1 and TRBJ1-4, the full variable domain is KAGVTQTPRYLIKTRGQQVTLSCSPISGHRSVSWYQQTPGQGLQFLFEYFSETQRNKGNFPGRFSGRQFSNSRSEMNVSTLELGDSALYLCASSLTGVGEKLFFGSGTQLSVL.

This clone was counted once. The chain uses TRBV10-3 and TRBJ1-6; D might be TRBD1 (6 bases). Trimming pared 4 bases from V and 7 bases from J, leaving 11 bases between. Germline V lookup: CDR1 ENHRY, CDR2 SYGVKD. The CDR3 covers 14 residues. The CDR3 here is CAISAQGGNSPLHF. In nucleotides, the CDR3 is TGTGCCATCAGTGCACAGGGAGGGAATTCACCCCTCCACTTT.

A single count supports this clone. V and J are TRBV5-1 and TRBJ2-7, with TRBD1 matching 7 bases. The CDR3 is 13 residues long. Trimming at V came to 0 bases and at J to 6 bases, leaving 3 bases not matched to a gene. CDR1 and CDR2 from the germline V gene are SGHRS and YFSETQ. The CDR3 DNA sequence: TGCGCCAGCAGCTTGGGGGCAGGGGGCGAGCAGTACTTC. It yields the protein CASSLGAGGEQYF.

As for this clone: Other DNA sequences within the sample encode an identical CDR3. This sequence joins TRBV20-1 and TRBJ2-3, with no clear D. Between the trimmed V and J ends, which lost 6 bases and 0 bases, there was a span of 4 bases. CDR1 and CDR2 from the germline V gene are DFQATT and SNEGSKA (reference sequence). The CDR3 sequence is 11 residues long. CDR3: CSAPSTDTQYF. The CDR3 DNA sequence: TGCAGTGCCCCTAGCACAGATACGCAGTATTTT.

V usage is TRBV4-2 and J usage is TRBJ2-5; a weak D match, TRBD1 (5 bases). V was shortened by 0 bases and J by 3 bases, with 5 bases between the two germline ends. This CDR3 is 13 amino acids long. Germline values: CDR1 LGHNA, CDR2 YNFKEQ. CDR3 sequence reads: CASSQDREETQYF. The CDR3 bases are TGTGCCAGCAGCCAAGACAGGGAAGAGACCCAGTACTTC.